The next 12 T cell receptor beta chains were all read from a single sample in a study of shared clonotypes between healthy human individuals. CD8 cells regarded as naive lacked CD45RO, were positively chosen for CCR7, and omitted terminally differentiated effector memory CD45RA+ cells. Data came from immunoSEQ multiplex PCR; TCRdb stores just in-frame clones and leaves some out. The sample contains some 2,000,000 clones, about 95% of which appear only once. Sequenced sample: naive CD8+ T cells sorted from blood. The receptor source for this set is a man aged 18-30 years in good health.

In its sample, this clone was seen once. The chain carries TRBV5-4 and TRBJ2-7, with D uncertain. The CDR3 extends over 13 amino acids. Germline V gives CDR1 SGHNT, CDR2 YYREEE (reference sequence). Trimming removed 3 bases from V and 0 bases from J, with 7 bases in between. CDR3 sequence: CASSSVSSYEQYF. The CDR3 DNA is TGTGCCAGCAGCTCGGTGAGCTCCTACGAGCAGTACTTC.

The gene calls are TRBV7-9 and TRBJ2-7, with 8 bases that match TRBD2. CDR1 is SEHNR, CDR2 FQNEAQ, per germline (reference sequence). This CDR3 is 17 amino acids long. Trimming removed 4 bases from V and 4 bases from J; junction bases left unmatched: 15. This CDR3 is CASSSQLGGLAGYEQYF. CDR3 DNA sequence: TGTGCCAGCAGCTCACAGTTGGGGGGGCTAGCGGGTTACGAGCAGTACTTC. The full variable domain, in which reference TRBV7-9 and TRBJ2-7 provide the parts outside the CDR3, is DTGVSQNPRHKITKRGQNVTFRCDPISEHNRLYWYRQTLGQGPEFLTYFQNEAQLEKSRLLSDRFSAERPKGSFSTLEIQRTEQGDSAMYLCASSSQLGGLAGYEQYFGPGTRLTVT.

This chain uses TRBV27 with TRBJ2-3, with D perhaps matching TRBD2 (8 bases). With 7 bases removed from V and 4 bases from J, the gap between germline ends came to 18 bases. Germline V gives CDR1 MNHEY, CDR2 SMNVEV (reference sequence). The length of the CDR3 is 15 residues. CDR3 amino acids: CASNVLSGTADTQYF. CDR3 in DNA: TGTGCCAGCAATGTCCTTAGCGGGACAGCAGATACGCAGTATTTT.

The chain couples TRBV9 to TRBJ1-5, with D perhaps TRBD1 (6 bases). Germline CDR1 is SGDLS and CDR2 is YYNGEE. V lost 3 bases to trimming and J lost 5 bases, with 15 bases between them. This CDR3 is 15 amino acids long. CDR3 sequence reads: CASSGSDSLYQPQHF. CDR3 DNA sequence: TGTGCCAGCAGCGGGTCGGACAGTCTCTATCAGCCCCAGCATTTT.

The chain links TRBV25-1 to TRBJ2-3, with 10 positions matching TRBD2. The germline CDR1 and CDR2 sequences are MGHDK and SYGVNS. The CDR3 consists of 17 residues. V gave up 1 base and J gave up 1 base; unmatched junction bases: 5. CDR3 residues: CASSEWSSGSGTDTQYF. In DNA form, the CDR3 reads TGTGCCAGCAGTGAATGGTCTAGCGGGAGTGGCACAGATACGCAGTATTTT.

The J gene is TRBJ2-1, the V gene TRBV7-6; D perhaps matches TRBD2 (6 bases). Per germline, CDR1 SGHVS and CDR2 FNYEAQ. The CDR3 loop spans 15 amino acids. Trimming took off 4 bases at V and 2 bases at J, with 12 bases between the two ends. CDR3 sequence reads: CASSSFSGTYNEQFF. The CDR3, as DNA: TGTGCCAGCAGCTCTTTTAGCGGTACCTACAATGAGCAGTTCTTC.

V and J are TRBV10-1 and TRBJ2-3; 9 nucleotides line up with TRBD2. There are 18 residues in the CDR3. Germline V lookup: CDR1 WNHNN, CDR2 SYGVQD (reference sequence). The V gene end was trimmed by 3 bases and the J gene end by 1 base; junction bases not matched to a gene: 11. In nucleotides, the CDR3 is TGCGCCAGCAGTGATGGGAAAAGACGGACTAGCGGCACAGATACGCAGTATTTT. It encodes CASSDGKRRTSGTDTQYF.

Worth noting for this clone: Other DNA sequences from this sample encode an identical CDR3 as well. The chain combines TRBV4-1 with TRBJ1-1, with D unclear. Germline V gene lookup returns CDR1 MGHRA and CDR2 YSYEKL. V lost 2 bases, J lost 8 bases, and 6 bases lay in between. This CDR3 spans 11 amino acids. CDR3 amino acids: CASSQMGEAFF. CDR3 sequence (DNA): TGCGCCAGCAGCCAAATGGGAGAAGCTTTCTTT.

This clone came up a few times. V and J are TRBV28 and TRBJ1-2, with D perhaps matching TRBD1 (5 bases). The ends were cut back, 1 base at V and 14 bases at J, with 14 bases in the middle. The CDR3 totals 12 residues. The germline V gene encodes CDR1 MDHEN and CDR2 SYDVKM. CDR3 bases: TGTGCCAGCAGTTTATTTGGGGACCCCTGGACCTTC. This encodes CASSLFGDPWTF.

The J gene is TRBJ1-4, the V gene TRBV19; D ambiguous. Germline values: CDR1 LNHDA, CDR2 SQIVND (reference sequence). Trimming pared 3 bases from V and 8 bases from J, leaving 10 bases between. This CDR3 is built from 13 residues. CDR3 nucleotide sequence: TGTGCCAGTAGTATGTCCGGTTGGGAAAAACTGTTTTTT. Translating it yields CASSMSGWEKLFF.

The gene calls are TRBV13 and TRBJ2-4; 10 nucleotides line up with TRBD2. The CDR3 has 17 amino acids. Germline assignment: CDR1 PRHDT and CDR2 FYEKMQ (reference sequence). Trimming at V came to 5 bases and at J to 6 bases, leaving 13 bases not matched to a gene. CDR3 nucleotide sequence: TGTGCCAGCAGCCCCTGGGTTGGGGTAGCGGGAGGAAACATTCAGTACTTC. It encodes CASSPWVGVAGGNIQYF.

This clone came up a few times. This chain connects TRBV15 to TRBJ1-2, with D unclear. CDR1 LNHNV and CDR2 YYDKDF come from the germline V gene (reference sequence). Deletions cut 4 bases from V and 6 bases from J, with 15 bases between. CDR3 length equals 14 residues. CDR3 loop: CATSIGSQRNGYTF. CDR3 nucleotides: TGTGCCACCAGCATAGGCAGTCAGCGGAATGGCTACACCTTC.